Listed below are T cell receptor beta chains from one sample, sequenced in a study of T-cell reconstitution after alpha-beta-depleted transplantation in children. TCRdb analysed the PCR reads with MiXCR anew, one entry per CDR3 protein. The sample has hundreds of thousands of distinct CDR3 sequences; under 9.5% are singletons. Sequencing was performed on PBMCs from the stem cell graft donor, taken from the stem cell graft. These receptors all stem from a human donor who donated a stem cell graft to a child with acute lymphoblastic leukemia. Both conserved end residues are part of each CDR3. D genes are given only for firm matches. Size is stated for part of the rows, as once, few or many counts, or as a class when the clone is expanded.

j_call clone_size d_call v_call cdr3_aa cdr3_nt
TRBJ1-2 . TRBD1 TRBV5-1 CASSLFGQAINYGYTF TGCGCCAGCAGCTTGTTCGGACAGGCGATTAACTATGGCTACACCTTC
TRBJ2-7 few TRBD1 TRBV11-2 CASSTQGANYEQYF TGTGCCAGCAGCACCCAGGGGGCTAACTACGAGCAGTACTTC
TRBJ1-1 many TRBD1 TRBV20-1 CSASTGTGATTEAFF TGCAGTGCGAGCACCGGGACAGGGGCAACCACTGAAGCTTTCTTT
TRBJ2-1 many TRBD1 TRBV12-3/TRBV12-4 CASSYQQGANEQFF TGTGCCAGCAGTTATCAGCAGGGGGCTAATGAGCAGTTCTTC
TRBJ2-2 many . TRBV4-2 CASSQGTGANTGELFF TGTGCCAGCAGCCAAGGAACGGGGGCGAACACCGGGGAGCTGTTTTTT
TRBJ1-2 few . TRBV30 CACLPSASNYGYTF TGTGCCTGCCTCCCCTCGGCCTCTAACTATGGCTACACCTTC
TRBJ1-6 many TRBD1 TRBV6-1 CASTPYRTGTYNSPLHF TGTGCCAGCACCCCCTACAGGACAGGAACCTATAATTCACCCCTCCACTTT
TRBJ1-4 many . TRBV12-3/TRBV12-4 CASRPQGFEKLFF TGTGCCAGCAGGCCCCAGGGTTTCGAAAAACTGTTTTTT
TRBJ2-7 . . TRBV7-6 CASSLAQGYEQYF TGTGCCAGCAGCTTAGCACAGGGTTACGAGCAGTACTTC
TRBJ1-4 . TRBD1 TRBV10-2 CASSQPGQGDEKLFF TGCGCCAGCAGCCAACCGGGACAGGGAGATGAAAAACTGTTTTTT
TRBJ2-2 many TRBD1 TRBV28 CASSSGTGETGELFF TGTGCCAGCAGTTCTGGGACAGGGGAAACCGGGGAGCTGTTTTTT
TRBJ2-1 few TRBD2 TRBV10-3 CAISEWAGGLNEQFF TGTGCCATCAGTGAATGGGCGGGGGGGCTCAATGAGCAGTTCTTC
TRBJ1-2 . . TRBV7-9 CASSLAPASYGYTF TGTGCCAGCAGCTTAGCGCCAGCGAGTTATGGCTACACCTTC
TRBJ2-7 . . TRBV7-2 CASSKLYEQYF TGTGCCAGCAGCAAGTTATACGAGCAGTACTTT
TRBJ1-1 . . TRBV10-1 CASSDPNSGTRAFF TGCGCCAGCAGTGACCCTAACTCCGGGACACGGGCTTTCTTT
TRBJ2-5 many . TRBV3-1 CASSQDRALGRQYF TGTGCCAGCAGCCAAGACAGGGCCCTCGGGAGACAGTACTTC
TRBJ2-3 few . TRBV3-1 CASSQLGAPTDTQYF TGTGCCAGCAGCCAGCTGGGGGCCCCCACAGATACGCAGTATTTT